Following are 8 T cell receptor beta chains from one sample sequenced in a study of blood T cell repertoires in COVID-19. The method was immunoSEQ multiplex PCR; TCRdb's version includes in-frame clones alone and lacks a portion of them. The profile covers around 140,000 clones, with almost 85% appearing a single time and about 3.4% taken by the ten largest. The material sequenced was PBMCs or T cells enriched from blood (not recorded which). The origin of the receptors is a woman in her fifties or sixties with acute COVID-19.

CDR3 residues: CSVERAGASTNEKLFF. The CDR3 nucleotides read TGCAGCGTTGAAAGGGCGGGCGCCTCAACTAATGAAAAACTGTTTTTT. This chain uses TRBV29-1 with TRBJ1-4; D remains unclear. Germline assignment: CDR1 SQVTM and CDR2 ANQGSEA. This CDR3 is 16 amino acids long. V lost 2 bases, J lost 0 bases, and 13 bases lay in between. The full variable domain, its missing parts supplied by reference TRBV29-1 and TRBJ1-4, is SAVISQKPSRDICQRGTSLTIQCQVDSQVTMMFWYRQQPGQSLTLIATANQGSEATYESGFVIDKFPISRPNLTFSTLTVSNMSPEDSSIYLCSVERAGASTNEKLFFGSGTQLSVL.

The chain couples TRBV28 to TRBJ1-2, with D perhaps matching TRBD1 (6 bases). Trimming left V 6 bases short and J 4 bases short, with 15 bases between. Germline V lookup: CDR1 MDHEN, CDR2 SYDVKM. The CDR3 has 14 residues. DNA for the CDR3: TGTGCCAGCAGCCCTGGGGGCCAGTCCTATGGCTACACCTTC. Its translation: CASSPGGQSYGYTF.

The gene calls are TRBV7-2 and TRBJ2-1; possible D gene TRBD1, 5 bases. The germline V and J ends were trimmed by 2 bases and 8 bases, with 16 bases remaining between them. Germline lookup yields CDR1 SGHTA and CDR2 FQGNSA. The CDR3 is 15 amino acids. The CDR3 nucleotides are TGTGCCAGCAGCTTAAGGGCAGGGTCAGATGATGAGCAGTTCTTC. Translation: CASSLRAGSDDEQFF.

The chain employs TRBV2 and TRBJ2-7; D is possibly TRBD1 (6 bases). The V gene's germline CDR1 is SNHLY and CDR2 FYNNEI. CDR3 length: 12 residues. V lost 7 bases to trimming and J lost 3 bases, with 10 bases between them. The CDR3 sequence: CASTKTGYEQYF. The CDR3 bases are TGTGCCAGCACTAAGACAGGCTACGAGCAGTACTTC.

This sequence joins TRBV4-3 and TRBJ2-2; maybe TRBD2 (6 bases). From germline, CDR1 is LGHNA and CDR2 YSLEER. CDR3 length: 15 residues. Trimming stripped 4 bases from V and 0 bases from J, with 9 bases between. The CDR3 nucleotides read TGCGCCAGCAGCCGCGGGGCGACGAACACCGGGGAGCTGTTTTTT. Protein: CASSRGATNTGELFF.

The V call is TRBV5-4, the J call TRBJ2-3, with TRBD2 matching over 12 bases. The CDR3 has 19 residues. J gave up 2 bases and V 1 base, and 11 bases lay outside the gene matches. The germline CDR1 and CDR2 sequences are SGHNT and YYREEE (reference sequence). The CDR3 DNA reads as TGTGCCAGCAGCTTGAGAACTAGCGGGAGGAGGGGACCCACAGATACGCAGTATTTT. This translates into CASSLRTSGRRGPTDTQYF.

The chain carries TRBV10-3 and TRBJ2-7, with TRBD2 as a possible D gene (6 bases). CDR1 is ENHRY and CDR2 is SYGVKD in the germline V gene. CDR3 length equals 17 residues. V was pared by 11 bases and J by 0 bases, with 26 bases between. CDR3 sequence reads: CAAPGPGGTRLSYEQYF. CDR3 coding DNA: TGTGCCGCCCCGGGACCCGGCGGGACCCGACTCTCCTACGAGCAGTACTTC.

The chain carries TRBV6-2 or TRBV6-3 and TRBJ2-5; 12 bases are a match to TRBD1. The CDR3 contains 17 residues. With V trimmed by 3 bases and J by 7 bases, 12 bases remained unmatched. The germline CDR1 and CDR2 sequences are MNHEY and SVGEGT. The CDR3 loop reads CASSYSGTGGPRGTQYF. The CDR3, as DNA: TGTGCCAGCAGTTATTCCGGGACAGGGGGCCCTCGGGGGACCCAGTACTTC.